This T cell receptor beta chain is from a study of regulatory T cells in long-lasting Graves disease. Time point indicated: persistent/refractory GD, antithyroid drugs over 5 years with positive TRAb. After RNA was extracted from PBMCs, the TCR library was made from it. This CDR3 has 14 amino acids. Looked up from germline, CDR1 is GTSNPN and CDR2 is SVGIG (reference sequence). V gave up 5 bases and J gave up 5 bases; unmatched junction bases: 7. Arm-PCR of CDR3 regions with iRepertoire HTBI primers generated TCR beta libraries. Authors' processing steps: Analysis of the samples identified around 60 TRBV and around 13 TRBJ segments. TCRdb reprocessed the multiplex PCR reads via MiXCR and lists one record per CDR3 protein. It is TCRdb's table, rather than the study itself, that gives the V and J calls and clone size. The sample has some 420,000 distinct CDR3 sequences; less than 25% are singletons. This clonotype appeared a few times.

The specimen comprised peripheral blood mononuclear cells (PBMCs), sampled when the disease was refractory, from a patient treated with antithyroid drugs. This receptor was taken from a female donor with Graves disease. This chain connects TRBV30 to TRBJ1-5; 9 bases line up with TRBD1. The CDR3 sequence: CAWGPGTGYQPQHF. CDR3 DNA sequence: TGTGCCTGGGGCCCCGGGACAGGGTATCAGCCCCAGCATTTT.